The T cell receptor beta chain under discussion was sequenced for a study of cytomegalovirus exposure and HLA in healthy donors. Study-wide points: Rare TCR sequences dominated, though some public TCRs recurred in many donors. Confirmation in vitro established that three CMV-associated chains were specific for CMV antigens.

For this clone: Its antigen is unidentified.

This CDR3 has 15 residues. Deletions cut 4 bases from V and 4 bases from J, with 17 bases between. Germline values: CDR1 SGHRS, CDR2 YFSETQ. PCR amplification relied on 60 Vbeta primers (plus 13 Jbeta primers). Profiling relied on immunoSEQ multiplex PCR, and the TCRdb table lists in-frame clones only, not all of them. The table has roughly 180,000 clones, about 85% seen once. The sequence came from a boy aged 2 to 9 in good health and CMV-seronegative. Sequencing input: PBMCs. This chain uses TRBV5-1 with TRBJ2-5; no clear D. CDR3 DNA: TGCGCCAGCAGCGAGTTCTCGGCTAGAGGAGAGACCCAGTACTTC. It yields the protein CASSEFSARGETQYF.